The 19 T cell receptor beta chains listed next were all sequenced from one sample in a study of blood T cell repertoires in COVID-19. Clones were sequenced by immunoSEQ multiplex PCR, and TCRdb holds only the in-frame ones, with some missing. The repertoire holds approximately 65,000 clones, with less than 95% as singletons. The specimen sequenced was peripheral blood. These receptor sequences come from a woman aged 18 to 35 with acute or convalescent COVID-19.

V and J are TRBV7-9 and TRBJ2-1, with D possibly being TRBD2 (6 bases). V lost 0 bases, J lost 2 bases, and 8 bases lay in between. This CDR3 spans 15 amino acids. Germline values: CDR1 SEHNR, CDR2 FQNEAQ (reference sequence). The CDR3 sequence: CASSLAWGAYNEQFF. The CDR3 DNA reads as TGTGCCAGCAGCTTAGCTTGGGGGGCCTACAATGAGCAGTTCTTC.

The chain uses TRBV15 and TRBJ1-2; D possibly corresponds to TRBD1 (5 bases). CDR3 length equals 19 residues. V dropped 0 bases and J dropped 7 bases, with 27 bases sitting between them. Germline V gene data show CDR1 as LNHNV and CDR2 as YYDKDF (reference sequence). The CDR3 sequence is CATSRDIGAGPARSSGYTF. The CDR3 coding sequence is TGTGCCACCAGCAGAGATATAGGCGCAGGGCCAGCCCGCTCCTCTGGCTACACCTTC.

The V and J genes are TRBV7-8 and TRBJ2-1, with D perhaps matching TRBD2 (6 bases). Germline assignment: CDR1 SGHVS and CDR2 FQNEAQ. Trimming cost V 5 bases and J 6 bases, with 23 bases left between them. The CDR3 sequence is 17 residues long. The CDR3 coding sequence is TGTGCCAGCAGCAGATTTAGCGGAGTTGACCTAGGCAATGAGCAGTTCTTC. As protein: CASSRFSGVDLGNEQFF.

The chain links TRBV2 to TRBJ2-3; 8 nucleotides line up with TRBD2. Germline V gene lookup returns CDR1 SNHLY and CDR2 FYNNEI. V shed 6 bases, J shed 3 bases, and the junction held 8 bases outside the gene matches. The CDR3 runs to 15 residues. The CDR3 sequence is CASSASGLGTDTQYF. The CDR3 DNA sequence: TGTGCCAGCAGCGCCTCGGGACTAGGTACAGATACGCAGTATTTT.

The count of this clone is one. J is TRBJ2-1 and V is TRBV19; 7 nucleotides line up with TRBD1. The trim removed 7 bases at V and 2 bases at J, leaving 11 bases unmatched. Per germline, CDR1 LNHDA and CDR2 SQIVND (reference sequence). This CDR3 is built from 16 residues. The CDR3 DNA reads as TGTGCCAGTAAACGCCGGCCGACAGGGACCTACAATGAGCAGTTCTTC. This encodes CASKRRPTGTYNEQFF.

The chain couples TRBV2 to TRBJ1-2, with D possibly being TRBD1 (6 bases). The CDR3 loop spans 14 amino acids. Germline V lookup: CDR1 SNHLY, CDR2 FYNNEI. Trimming cost V 6 bases and J 8 bases, with 19 bases left between them. CDR3 in amino acids: CASRRDIRMRGYTF. The CDR3, as DNA: TGTGCCAGCAGACGGGACATACGTATGAGGGGCTACACCTTC. The whole variable domain, remainder taken from reference TRBV2 and TRBJ1-2, is EPEVTQTPSHQVTQMGQEVILRCVPISNHLYFYWYRQILGQKVEFLVSFYNNEISEKSEIFDDQFSVERPDGSNFTLKIRSTKLEDSAMYFCASRRDIRMRGYTFGSGTRLTVV.

As DNA, the CDR3 is TGTGCCAGCAGCCCGGACAGGGGTGACTCTGGGGCCAACGTCCTGACTTTC. Residues: CASSPDRGDSGANVLTF. The chain combines TRBV4-2 with TRBJ2-6; TRBD1 aligns across 9 bases. This CDR3 region has 17 residues. The germline V gene encodes CDR1 LGHNA and CDR2 YNFKEQ. Unmatched junction bases numbered 4, after V lost 4 bases and J lost 0 bases.

V is TRBV5-1 and J is TRBJ1-4; TRBD1 matches at 7 bases. Germline V gene data show CDR1 as SGHRS and CDR2 as YFSETQ. This CDR3 spans 16 amino acids. With V trimmed by 0 bases and J by 8 bases, 10 bases remained unmatched. The DNA of the CDR3 is TGCGCCAGCAGCTTGGATCCGGGACAGAGGGGCGAAAAACTGTTTTTT. Protein: CASSLDPGQRGEKLFF.

This clone was detected once. The chain links TRBV18 to TRBJ1-2; 7 positions match TRBD1. The germline V gene encodes CDR1 KGHSH and CDR2 LQKENI. CDR3 length equals 16 residues. V lost 3 bases, J lost 5 bases, and 12 bases stayed unmatched. The CDR3 sequence is CASSPNQGQLKYGYTF. In DNA form, the CDR3 reads TGTGCCAGCTCACCTAATCAGGGACAGCTGAAATATGGCTACACCTTC.

The chain joins TRBV7-2 to TRBJ1-6; 7 bases are shared with TRBD1. After removal of 1 base from V and 0 bases from J, the junction contained 9 bases not matched to a gene. The CDR3 spans 19 residues. Germline V lookup: CDR1 SGHTA, CDR2 FQGNSA. DNA of the CDR3: TGTGCCAGCAGCTTAGGTGGCAGGGGGGTGAGCTCCTATAATTCACCCCTCCACTTT. Its protein product is CASSLGGRGVSSYNSPLHF.

The gene calls are TRBV9 and TRBJ2-1; tentatively, D is TRBD2 (6 bases). The CDR3 spans 15 residues. Trimming took off 3 bases at V and 6 bases at J, with 16 bases between the two ends. In germline, CDR1 is SGDLS, CDR2 YYNGEE. The CDR3 coding sequence is TGTGCCAGCAGCGGGGGCGGGGCGGGCCGCAATGAGCAGTTCTTC. It translates to CASSGGGAGRNEQFF.

The chain has TRBV28 and TRBJ1-5, with 7 bases matching TRBD1. Germline CDR1 is MDHEN and CDR2 is SYDVKM. V lost 4 bases to trimming and J lost 6 bases; unmatched junction nucleotides: 12. This CDR3 contains 16 residues. The CDR3 loop is CASSYRQGILVQPQHF. The CDR3 bases are TGTGCCAGCAGTTATCGACAGGGTATATTGGTTCAGCCCCAGCATTTT.

V gene TRBV28 combines with J gene TRBJ1-1; 7 bases map to TRBD1. V dropped 3 bases and J dropped 1; count of bases not matched to a gene: 5. Germline V lookup: CDR1 MDHEN, CDR2 SYDVKM. CDR3 length: 15 amino acids. The CDR3 DNA is TGTGCCAGCAGTTTTCAGGGGGACCCGAACACTGAAGCTTTCTTT. This encodes CASSFQGDPNTEAFF.

The rearrangement links TRBV18 to TRBJ2-5; the D gene is possibly TRBD1 (5 bases). This CDR3 is built from 15 residues. V was pared by 2 bases and J by 2 bases, with 12 bases between. Germline CDR1 KGHSH, CDR2 LQKENI. CDR3 protein: CASSPNKDRQETQYF. For the CDR3, the DNA is TGTGCCAGCTCACCAAACAAAGACAGACAAGAGACCCAGTACTTC.

The genes are TRBV14 and TRBJ1-5, with D tentatively TRBD1 (5 bases). V lost 0 bases, J lost 3 bases, and 15 bases lay in between. The germline CDR1 and CDR2 sequences are SGHDN and FVKESK. The CDR3 contains 17 residues. Here the CDR3 DNA reads TGTGCCAGCAGCCAAGATCCGGAGGGGAGGTACAATCAGCCCCAGCATTTT. Residues: CASSQDPEGRYNQPQHF. The full variable domain, in which reference TRBV14 and TRBJ1-5 provide the parts outside the CDR3, is EAGVTQFPSHSVIEKGQTVTLRCDPISGHDNLYWYRRVMGKEIKFLLHFVKESKQDESGMPNNRFLAERTGGTYSTLKVQPAELEDSGVYFCASSQDPEGRYNQPQHFGDGTRLSIL.

The gene calls are TRBV7-2 and TRBJ2-3; D is unresolved. The CDR3 has 12 amino acids. Germline-derived CDR1 and CDR2 are SGHTA and FQGNSA. Trimming removed 5 bases at V and 0 bases at J, with 3 bases between. CDR3 loop: CASSPSTDTQYF. CDR3 coding DNA: TGTGCCAGCAGCCCAAGCACAGATACGCAGTATTTT.

The gene calls are TRBV3-1 (or the pseudogene TRBV3-2) and TRBJ2-7; TRBD2 aligns across 15 bases. In germline, CDR1 is LGHDT, CDR2 YNNKEL (reference sequence). J lost 5 bases, V lost 1 base, and 6 bases had no gene match. This CDR3 has 17 residues. CDR3 nucleotide sequence: TGTGCCAGCAGCCAAGCGGGGACTAGCGGGAGGAGGAACGAGCAGTACTTC. Its protein product is CASSQAGTSGRRNEQYF.

The chain uses TRBV6-7 and TRBJ2-7; TRBD1 is a possible D gene (6 bases). TRBV6-7 is an ORF, and what it does is uncertain. This CDR3 comprises 15 residues. The V end lost 5 bases, the J end lost 3 bases, and 17 bases lay between the germline ends. Here the CDR3 DNA reads TGTGCCAGCAGTAAAGCCGGGACAAACGACTACGAGCAGTACTTC. It yields the protein CASSKAGTNDYEQYF.

The genes are TRBV2 and TRBJ1-1; perhaps TRBD1 as D (5 bases). Germline loops: CDR1 SNHLY, CDR2 FYNNEI. Trimming took 4 bases from V and 10 from J, leaving 13 bases between them. The CDR3 runs 12 residues. CDR3 nucleotide sequence: TGTGCCAGCAGTGTAATCCAGGGCGTAGCTTTCTTT. Encoded protein: CASSVIQGVAFF.